These T cell receptor beta chains were read from a single sample in a study of T cells after yellow fever vaccination. Via MiXCR, TCRdb re-called the 5' RACE reads, giving one row per CDR3 protein. The table has 610,000 or so distinct CDR3 sequences, roughly an eighth seen once. The source was PBMCs, collected on the day of the yellow fever booster vaccination. These receptors all come from a man aged 30-40 years who received the YFV17D yellow fever vaccine. The CDR3 runs from the conserved cysteine through the conserved F or W. D genes are given only for firm matches. Clone size, where shown, is once, few, many, or a class for clones that have expanded.

v_call,d_call,j_call,clone_size,cdr3_aa,cdr3_nt
TRBV5-1,NA,TRBJ2-1,NA,CASSARTAYNEQFF,TGCGCCAGCAGCGCCAGGACAGCCTACAATGAGCAGTTCTTC
TRBV6-2/TRBV6-3,TRBD2,TRBJ2-5,NA,CASTREQTQYF,TGTGCCAGCACGCGGGAGCAGACCCAGTACTTC
TRBV5-5,NA,TRBJ1-4,NA,CASSLGSSNEKLFF,TGTGCCAGCAGCCTTGGGTCGAGTAATGAAAAACTGTTTTTT
TRBV20-1,NA,TRBJ2-3,few,CSAYLTPDTQYF,TGCAGTGCCTACCTTACCCCAGATACGCAGTATTTT
TRBV10-3,TRBD2,TRBJ2-5,NA,CAISGVSGSGETQYF,TGTGCCATCAGTGGCGTTAGCGGGAGTGGAGAGACCCAGTACTTC
TRBV24-1,NA,TRBJ2-2,few,CASEGRSNTGELFF,TGTGCCAGCGAGGGACGCTCGAACACCGGGGAGCTGTTTTTT
TRBV6-2/TRBV6-3,NA,TRBJ1-5,NA,CASRNTGLNQPQHF,TGTGCCAGCAGAAACACAGGGTTAAATCAGCCCCAGCATTTT
TRBV4-1,TRBD1,TRBJ1-2,NA,CASSLTGVLNGYTF,TGCGCCAGCAGCCTCACAGGGGTTTTAAATGGCTACACCTTC
TRBV27,TRBD1,TRBJ2-2,few,CASRVQGAAGELFF,TGTGCCAGCAGGGTTCAGGGGGCGGCCGGGGAGCTGTTTTTT
TRBV29-1,TRBD2,TRBJ2-3,NA,CSSSLAGGPGGTDTQYF,TGCAGCTCGAGCCTGGCGGGAGGGCCAGGCGGGACAGATACGCAGTATTTT
TRBV20-1,TRBD2,TRBJ2-6,few,CSARAGAGANVLTF,TGCAGTGCTAGGGCGGGGGCTGGGGCCAACGTCCTGACTTTC
TRBV20-1,NA,TRBJ1-5,NA,CSATHSNQPQHF,TGCAGTGCTACACATAGCAATCAGCCCCAGCATTTT
TRBV5-4,TRBD1,TRBJ1-1,few,CASSLARDRANTEAFF,TGTGCCAGCAGCTTGGCCCGTGACAGGGCGAACACTGAAGCTTTCTTT
TRBV30,TRBD2,TRBJ2-1,many,CAWSVRSSGTINEQFF,TGTGCCTGGAGTGTACGGTCTAGCGGGACTATAAATGAGCAGTTCTTC
TRBV9,NA,TRBJ2-1,NA,CASSALTGEQSF,TGTGCCAGCAGCGCCCTCACTGGTGAGCAGTCCTTC
TRBV19,TRBD2,TRBJ2-7,NA,CASTPHPLAGVRLSYEQYF,TGTGCCAGCACGCCACATCCCCTAGCGGGAGTGCGTCTTTCCTACGAGCAGTACTTC
TRBV20-1,NA,TRBJ1-6,many,CSARDPGINSPLHF,TGCAGTGCTAGAGATCCAGGGATTAATTCACCCCTCCACTTT
TRBV30,NA,TRBJ2-7,few,CAWSTSGQQYF,TGTGCCTGGAGTACCTCGGGACAGCAGTACTTC
TRBV12-3/TRBV12-4,NA,TRBJ2-6,few,CASSRTDRNSGANVLTF,TGTGCCAGCAGCCGGACCGACCGCAACTCTGGGGCCAACGTCCTGACTTTC
TRBV25-1,NA,TRBJ1-4,NA,CASSSTPTGNEKLFF,TGTGCCAGCAGTTCGACACCCACGGGAAATGAAAAACTGTTTTTT
TRBV9,NA,TRBJ2-3,NA,CASTSSTISGDTQYF,TGTGCCAGCACTTCCTCCACCATCTCGGGTGATACGCAGTATTTT
TRBV11-2,TRBD2,TRBJ2-1,NA,CASSYTGLAGGPSYNEQFF,TGTGCCAGCAGCTACACAGGACTAGCGGGAGGGCCCTCCTACAATGAGCAGTTCTTC